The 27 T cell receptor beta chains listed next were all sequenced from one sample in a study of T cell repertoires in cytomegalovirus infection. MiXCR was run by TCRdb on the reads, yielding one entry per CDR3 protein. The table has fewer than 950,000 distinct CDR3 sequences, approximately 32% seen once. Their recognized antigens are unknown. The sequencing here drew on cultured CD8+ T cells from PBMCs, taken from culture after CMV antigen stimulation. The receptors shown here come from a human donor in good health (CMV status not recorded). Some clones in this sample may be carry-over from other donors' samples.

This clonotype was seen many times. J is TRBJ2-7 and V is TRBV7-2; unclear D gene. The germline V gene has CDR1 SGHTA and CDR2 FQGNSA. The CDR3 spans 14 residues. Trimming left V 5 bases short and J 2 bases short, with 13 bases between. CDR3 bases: TGTGCCAGCAGCCTAGGAAGAGGCACCTACGAGCAGTACTTC. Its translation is CASSLGRGTYEQYF.

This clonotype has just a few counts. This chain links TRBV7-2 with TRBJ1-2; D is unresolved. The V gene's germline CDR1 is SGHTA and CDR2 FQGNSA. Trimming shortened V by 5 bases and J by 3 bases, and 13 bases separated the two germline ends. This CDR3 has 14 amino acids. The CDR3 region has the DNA TGTGCCAGCAGCCCTGAAAGCGCGGACTATGGCTACACCTTC. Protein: CASSPESADYGYTF.

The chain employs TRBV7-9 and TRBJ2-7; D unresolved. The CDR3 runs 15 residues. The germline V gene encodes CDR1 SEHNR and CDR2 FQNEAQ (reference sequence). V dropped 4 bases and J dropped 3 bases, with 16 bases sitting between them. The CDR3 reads CASSSTEERGYEQYF. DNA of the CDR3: TGTGCCAGCAGCTCAACAGAGGAAAGAGGCTACGAGCAGTACTTC.

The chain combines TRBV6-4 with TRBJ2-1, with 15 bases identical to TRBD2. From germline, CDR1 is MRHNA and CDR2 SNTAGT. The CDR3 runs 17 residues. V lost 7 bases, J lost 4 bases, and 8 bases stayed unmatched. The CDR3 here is CASKERTSGGGYNEQFF. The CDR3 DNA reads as TGTGCCAGCAAGGAGAGGACTAGCGGGGGGGGATACAATGAGCAGTTCTTC.

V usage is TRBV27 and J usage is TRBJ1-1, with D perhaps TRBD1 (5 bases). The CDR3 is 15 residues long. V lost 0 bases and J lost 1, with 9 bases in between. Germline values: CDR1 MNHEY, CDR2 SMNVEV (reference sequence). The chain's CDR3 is CASSLSRGGNTEAFF. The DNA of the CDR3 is TGTGCCAGCAGTTTATCGCGTGGGGGGAACACTGAAGCTTTCTTT.

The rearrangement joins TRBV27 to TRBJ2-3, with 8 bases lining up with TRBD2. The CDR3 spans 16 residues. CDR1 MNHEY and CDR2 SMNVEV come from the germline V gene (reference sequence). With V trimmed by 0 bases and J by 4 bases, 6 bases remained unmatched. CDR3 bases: TGTGCCAGCAGTTTATCGAGCGGGGGCCACCCAGATACGCAGTATTTT. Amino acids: CASSLSSGGHPDTQYF.

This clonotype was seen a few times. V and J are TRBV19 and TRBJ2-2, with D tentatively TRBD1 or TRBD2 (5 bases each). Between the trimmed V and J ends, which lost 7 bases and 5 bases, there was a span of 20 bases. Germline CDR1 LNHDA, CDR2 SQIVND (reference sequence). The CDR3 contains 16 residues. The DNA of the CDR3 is TGTGCCAGTATGTCGGCGGCAGGGACGTGGACCGGGGAGCTGTTTTTT. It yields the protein CASMSAAGTWTGELFF.

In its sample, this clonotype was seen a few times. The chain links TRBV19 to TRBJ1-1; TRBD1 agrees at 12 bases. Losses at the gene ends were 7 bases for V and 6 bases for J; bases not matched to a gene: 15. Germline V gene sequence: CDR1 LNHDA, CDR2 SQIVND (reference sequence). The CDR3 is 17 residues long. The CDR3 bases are TGTGCCAGTACCCTACGCCGGGACAGGGGGCGCTTGGCTGAAGCTTTCTTT. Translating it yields CASTLRRDRGRLAEAFF.

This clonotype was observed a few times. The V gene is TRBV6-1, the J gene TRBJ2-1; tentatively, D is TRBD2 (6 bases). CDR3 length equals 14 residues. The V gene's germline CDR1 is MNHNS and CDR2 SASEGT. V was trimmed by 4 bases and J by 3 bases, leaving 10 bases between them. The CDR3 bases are TGTGCCAGCAGTGTGGAGGGGATCTACAATGAGCAGTTCTTC. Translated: CASSVEGIYNEQFF.

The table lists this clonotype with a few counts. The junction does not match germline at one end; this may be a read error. For the CDR3, the DNA is TGTGCCAGCAGCCCCGCGTCGGGATATGGCTTCACCTTC. The encoded protein is CASSPASGYGFTF. This chain links TRBV27 with TRBJ1-2, with D unresolved. There are 13 residues in the CDR3. Germline CDR1 and CDR2: MNHEY and SMNVEV (reference sequence).

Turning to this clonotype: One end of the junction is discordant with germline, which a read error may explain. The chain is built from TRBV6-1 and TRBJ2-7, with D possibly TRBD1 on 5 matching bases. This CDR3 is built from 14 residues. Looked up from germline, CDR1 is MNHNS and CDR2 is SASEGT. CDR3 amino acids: CANSAQGLSFEQYF. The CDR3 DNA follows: TGTGCCAACAGTGCGCAGGGATTATCGTTCGAGCAGTACTTC.

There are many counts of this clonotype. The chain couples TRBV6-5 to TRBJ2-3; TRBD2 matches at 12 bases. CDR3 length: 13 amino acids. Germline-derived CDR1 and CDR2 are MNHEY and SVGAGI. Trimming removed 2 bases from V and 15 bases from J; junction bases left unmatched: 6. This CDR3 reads CASSYTSGGREYF. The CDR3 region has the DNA TGTGCCAGCAGTTACACTAGCGGGGGGCGGGAATATTTT.

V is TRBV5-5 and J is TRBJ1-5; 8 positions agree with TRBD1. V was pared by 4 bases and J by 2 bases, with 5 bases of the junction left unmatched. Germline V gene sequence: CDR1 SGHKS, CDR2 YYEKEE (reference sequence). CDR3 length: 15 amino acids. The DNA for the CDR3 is TGTGCCAGCAGCGGAGGACAGGGAGGCAATCAGCCCCAGCATTTT. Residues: CASSGGQGGNQPQHF.

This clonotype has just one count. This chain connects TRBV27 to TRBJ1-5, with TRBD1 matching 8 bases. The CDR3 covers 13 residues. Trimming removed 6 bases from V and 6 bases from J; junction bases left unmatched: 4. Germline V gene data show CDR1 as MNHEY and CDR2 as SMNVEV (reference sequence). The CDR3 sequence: CASRQGATQPQHF. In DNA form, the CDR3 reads TGTGCCAGCAGGCAGGGGGCCACTCAGCCCCAGCATTTT.

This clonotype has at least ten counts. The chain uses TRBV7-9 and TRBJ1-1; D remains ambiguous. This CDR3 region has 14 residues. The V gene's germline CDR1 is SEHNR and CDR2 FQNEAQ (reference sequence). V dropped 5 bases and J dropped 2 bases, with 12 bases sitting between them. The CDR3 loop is CASSPTGGNTEAFF. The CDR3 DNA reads TGTGCCAGCAGCCCCACCGGCGGAAACACTGAAGCTTTCTTT.

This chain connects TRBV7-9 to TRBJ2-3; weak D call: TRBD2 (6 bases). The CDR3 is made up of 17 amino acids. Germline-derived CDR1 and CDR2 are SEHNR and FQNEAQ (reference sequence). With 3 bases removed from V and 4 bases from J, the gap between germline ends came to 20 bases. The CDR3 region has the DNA TGTGCCAGCAGCTTCGTCGGGAGACCCAGCGAGCCAGATACGCAGTATTTT. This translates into CASSFVGRPSEPDTQYF.

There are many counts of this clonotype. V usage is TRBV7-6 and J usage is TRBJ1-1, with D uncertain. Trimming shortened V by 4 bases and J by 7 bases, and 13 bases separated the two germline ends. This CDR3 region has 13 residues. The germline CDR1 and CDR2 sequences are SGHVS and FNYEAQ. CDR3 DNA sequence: TGTGCCAGCAGCTCGGCCGTTGGAAATGAAGCTTTCTTT. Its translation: CASSSAVGNEAFF.

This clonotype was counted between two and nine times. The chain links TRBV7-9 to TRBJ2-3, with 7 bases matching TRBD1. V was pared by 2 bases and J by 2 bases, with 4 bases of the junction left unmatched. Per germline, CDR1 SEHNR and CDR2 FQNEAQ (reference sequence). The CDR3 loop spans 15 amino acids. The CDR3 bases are TGTGCCAGCAGCTTAAGGGGACAGCTCACAGATACGCAGTATTTT. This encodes CASSLRGQLTDTQYF.

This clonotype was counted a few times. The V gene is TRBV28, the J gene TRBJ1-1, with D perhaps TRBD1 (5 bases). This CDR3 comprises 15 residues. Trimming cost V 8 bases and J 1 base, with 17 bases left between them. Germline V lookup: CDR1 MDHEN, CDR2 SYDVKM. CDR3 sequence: CASGAGTIWNTEAFF. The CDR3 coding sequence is TGTGCCAGCGGAGCAGGGACTATTTGGAACACTGAAGCTTTCTTT.

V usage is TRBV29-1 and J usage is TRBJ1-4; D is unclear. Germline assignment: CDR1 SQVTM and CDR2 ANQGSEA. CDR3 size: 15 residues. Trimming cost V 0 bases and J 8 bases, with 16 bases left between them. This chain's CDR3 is CSVEDSNIGQEKLFF. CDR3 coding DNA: TGCAGCGTTGAAGATTCGAACATCGGGCAGGAAAAACTGTTTTTT.

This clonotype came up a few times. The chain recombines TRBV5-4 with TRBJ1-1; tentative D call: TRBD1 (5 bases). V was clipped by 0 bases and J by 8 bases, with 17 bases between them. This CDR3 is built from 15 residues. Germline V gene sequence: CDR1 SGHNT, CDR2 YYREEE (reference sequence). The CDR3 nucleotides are TGTGCCAGCAGCTTGGAGGGGACTCGAAAGCCCGAAGCTTTCTTT. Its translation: CASSLEGTRKPEAFF. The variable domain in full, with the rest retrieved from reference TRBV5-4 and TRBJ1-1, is ETGVTQSPTHLIKTRGQQVTLRCSSQSGHNTVSWYQQALGQGPQFIFQYYREEENGRGNFPPRFSGLQFPNYSSELNVNALELDDSALYLCASSLEGTRKPEAFFGQGTRLTVV.

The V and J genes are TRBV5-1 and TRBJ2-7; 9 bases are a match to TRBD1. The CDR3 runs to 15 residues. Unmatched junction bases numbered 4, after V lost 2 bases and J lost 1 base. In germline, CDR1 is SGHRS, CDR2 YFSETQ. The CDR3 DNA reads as TGCGCCAGCAGCTTTGGACAGGGGTTGTCCTACGAGCAGTACGTC. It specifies CASSFGQGLSYEQYV.

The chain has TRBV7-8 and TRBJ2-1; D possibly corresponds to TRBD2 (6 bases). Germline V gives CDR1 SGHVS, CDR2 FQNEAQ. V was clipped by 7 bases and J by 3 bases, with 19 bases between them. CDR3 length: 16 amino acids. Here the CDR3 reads CASTLPSRAGYNEQFF. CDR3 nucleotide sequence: TGTGCCAGCACCCTTCCGTCCCGAGCGGGCTACAATGAGCAGTTCTTC. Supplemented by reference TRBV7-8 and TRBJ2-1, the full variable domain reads GAGVSQSPRYKVAKRGQDVALRCDPISGHVSLFWYQQALGQGPEFLTYFQNEAQLDKSGLPSDRFFAERPEGSVSTLKIQRTQQEDSAVYLCASTLPSRAGYNEQFFGPGTRLTVL.

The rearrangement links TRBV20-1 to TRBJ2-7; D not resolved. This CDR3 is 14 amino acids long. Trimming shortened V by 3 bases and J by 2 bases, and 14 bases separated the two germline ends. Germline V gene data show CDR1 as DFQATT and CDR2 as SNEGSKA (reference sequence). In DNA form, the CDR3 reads TGCAGTGCTAGCGGTTGGCCTACCACCTACGAGCAGTACTTC. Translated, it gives CSASGWPTTYEQYF.

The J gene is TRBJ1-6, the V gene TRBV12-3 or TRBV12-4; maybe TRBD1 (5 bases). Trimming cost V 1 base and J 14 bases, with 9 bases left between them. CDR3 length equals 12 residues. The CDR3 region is CASSLGGGSLHF. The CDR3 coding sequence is TGTGCCAGCAGTTTAGGGGGCGGGTCCCTCCACTTT.

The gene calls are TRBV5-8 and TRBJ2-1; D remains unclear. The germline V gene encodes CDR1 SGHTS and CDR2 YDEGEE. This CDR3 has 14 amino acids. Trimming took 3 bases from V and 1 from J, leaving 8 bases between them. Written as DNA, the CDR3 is TGTGCCAGCAGCTCCCCTAGGTCCTACAATGAGCAGTTCTTC. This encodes CASSSPRSYNEQFF.

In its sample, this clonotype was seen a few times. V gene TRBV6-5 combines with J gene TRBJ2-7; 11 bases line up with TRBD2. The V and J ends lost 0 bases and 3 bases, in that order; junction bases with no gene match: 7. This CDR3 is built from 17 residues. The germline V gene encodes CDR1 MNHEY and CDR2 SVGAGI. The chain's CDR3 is CASSYSISGGAFYEQYF. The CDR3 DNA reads TGTGCCAGCAGTTACTCTATTAGCGGGGGGGCCTTCTACGAGCAGTACTTC.